The 18 T cell receptor beta chains given below trace back to one sample, sequenced in a study of shared clonotypes between healthy human individuals. TCRdb keeps only in-frame clones here, not all; method: immunoSEQ multiplex PCR. The sample includes more than 2 million clones, roughly 94% of them seen just once. Sequenced sample: naive CD4+ T cells sorted from blood. Regarding subset: CD45RA+ positively selected. The source is a man aged 18 to 29 in good health.

The J gene is TRBJ2-7, the V gene TRBV15; D is possibly TRBD1 (5 bases). With 0 bases removed from V and 2 bases from J, the gap between germline ends came to 11 bases. This CDR3 spans 15 amino acids. The germline CDR1 and CDR2 sequences are LNHNV and YYDKDF (reference sequence). This CDR3 is CATSRDRQDTYEQYF. The CDR3 coding sequence is TGTGCCACCAGCAGAGATCGGCAGGACACCTACGAGCAGTACTTC.

The rearrangement joins TRBV12-2 to TRBJ2-1; no DNA check was done on the table's D call, TRBD2. TRBV12-2 is assigned pseudogene status. The CDR3 is 15 residues long. The CDR3 nucleotides are TGTGCAAGTCGCTTAGGCGGGAGCTCCTACAATGAGCAGTTCTTC. Amino acids: CASRLGGSSYNEQFF.

Regarding this clone: Just one base apart from a much larger clone, this may be a read error. The rearrangement links TRBV11-1 to TRBJ1-6, with D unclear. The CDR3 sequence is 12 residues long. The germline gives CDR1 SGHAT, CDR2 FQDESV (reference sequence). V lost 4 bases and J lost 2, with 0 bases in between. DNA for the CDR3: TGTGCCAGCAGCTCCTATAATTCACCCCTCCACTTT. Translation gives CASSSYNSPLHF.

The chain employs TRBV7-2 and TRBJ1-2, with D tentatively TRBD1 (5 bases). The germline V gene has CDR1 SGHTA and CDR2 FQGNSA. Trimming took 0 bases from V and 2 from J, leaving 7 bases between them. This CDR3 region has 14 residues. The CDR3 region has the DNA TGTGCCAGCAGCTTAGCAGGGGCGAACTATGGCTACACCTTC. This translates into CASSLAGANYGYTF.

The rearrangement uses TRBV29-1 and TRBJ1-1, with 7 bases aligning to TRBD1. Unmatched junction bases numbered 16, after V lost 6 bases and J lost 0 bases. This CDR3 has 17 amino acids. The germline gives CDR1 SQVTM, CDR2 ANQGSEA. The CDR3, as DNA: TGCAGCGTACCCAAAAGGGGGCGAACAAGCATGAACACTGAAGCTTTCTTT. Amino acid sequence: CSVPKRGRTSMNTEAFF. Together with reference TRBV29-1 and TRBJ1-1, the CDR3 gives the full variable domain: SAVISQKPSRDICQRGTSLTIQCQVDSQVTMMFWYRQQPGQSLTLIATANQGSEATYESGFVIDKFPISRPNLTFSTLTVSNMSPEDSSIYLCSVPKRGRTSMNTEAFFGQGTRLTVV.

The chain is built from TRBV30 and TRBJ1-5; D unclear. The V gene lost 1 base and the J gene lost 3 bases, with 7 bases spanning the gap. The CDR3 covers 13 residues. Germline V gene sequence: CDR1 GTSNPN, CDR2 SVGIG (reference sequence). CDR3 amino acids: CAWSDRINQPQHF. CDR3 DNA sequence: TGTGCCTGGAGTGACAGAATCAATCAGCCCCAGCATTTT.

The chain uses TRBV18 and TRBJ2-1; D uncertain. This CDR3 region has 15 residues. The germline V gene encodes CDR1 KGHSH and CDR2 LQKENI. Trimming shortened V by 3 bases and J by 0 bases, and 9 bases separated the two germline ends. In DNA form, the CDR3 reads TGTGCCAGCTCACCGACCTACTACTCCTACAATGAGCAGTTCTTC. This codes for CASSPTYYSYNEQFF.

The chain joins TRBV27 to TRBJ2-7; the match to TRBD1 covers 7 bases. The CDR3 has 14 amino acids. The junction had 7 bases not matched to a gene; V was cut back by 6 bases and J by 2 bases. Germline CDR1 reads MNHEY; CDR2 reads SMNVEV (reference sequence). As DNA, the CDR3 is TGTGCCAGCAGCCTGACAGGGTTCGCCTACGAGCAGTACTTC. Encoded protein: CASSLTGFAYEQYF.

Points on this clone: A much larger clone lies one base from this, so it may be a read error. Other DNA sequences in the sample encode the same CDR3. This chain connects TRBV6-5 to TRBJ2-7; the D is unclear. Between the trimmed V and J ends, which lost 4 bases and 3 bases, there was a span of 4 bases. Germline assignment: CDR1 MNHEY and CDR2 SVGAGI. CDR3 length: 11 amino acids. In DNA form, the CDR3 reads TGTGCCAGCAGTTCCATCTACGAGCAGTACTTC. It codes for CASSSIYEQYF.

The chain couples TRBV30 to TRBJ1-1, with D possibly TRBD1 on 5 matching bases. V was cut by 0 bases and J by 3 bases, with 11 bases left in between. The length of the CDR3 is 14 residues. Looked up from germline, CDR1 is GTSNPN and CDR2 is SVGIG (reference sequence). The DNA for the CDR3 is TGTGCCTGGAGTGTACGCAGGGTAGACACTGAAGCTTTCTTT. Protein: CAWSVRRVDTEAFF. Drawing the rest from reference TRBV30 and TRBJ1-1, the complete variable domain is SQTIHQWPATLVQPVGSPLSLECTVEGTSNPNLYWYRQAAGRGLQLLFYSVGIGQISSEVPQNLSASRPQDRQFILSSKKLLLSDSGFYLCAWSVRRVDTEAFFGQGTRLTVV.

The chain links TRBV28 to TRBJ2-7; a possible D gene is TRBD1 (5 bases). CDR3 length: 13 residues. V dropped 2 bases and J dropped 2 bases, with 7 bases sitting between them. In germline, CDR1 is MDHEN, CDR2 SYDVKM. The CDR3 spells CASSLRGTYEQYF. The DNA for the CDR3 is TGTGCCAGCAGTTTAAGGGGAACCTACGAGCAGTACTTC.

This sequence joins TRBV11-2 and TRBJ1-3, with 7 bases aligning to TRBD1. This CDR3 contains 15 residues. Germline V gives CDR1 SGHAT, CDR2 FQNNGV. V lost 5 bases to trimming and J lost 0 bases; unmatched junction nucleotides: 4. CDR3 in amino acids: CASSLGQTSGNTIYF. In DNA form, the CDR3 reads TGTGCCAGCAGCCTGGGACAGACCTCTGGAAACACCATATATTTT.

J is TRBJ1-5 and V is TRBV6-6; no firm D call. The length of the CDR3 is 13 residues. Trimming took off 3 bases at V and 4 bases at J, with 7 bases between the two ends. The V gene's germline CDR1 is MNHNY and CDR2 SVGAGI (reference sequence). DNA of the CDR3: TGTGCCAGCAGTTATACAGCAAATCAGCCCCAGCATTTT. This translates into CASSYTANQPQHF.

The V gene is TRBV29-1, the J gene TRBJ2-7; TRBD2 might be the D (5 bases). V was clipped by 7 bases and J by 2 bases, with 15 bases between them. Germline V gene data show CDR1 as SQVTM and CDR2 as ANQGSEA. There are 13 residues in the CDR3. This chain's CDR3 is CSATRGRTYEQYF. CDR3 bases: TGCAGCGCCACCCGGGGTCGCACCTACGAGCAGTACTTC.

The chain employs TRBV7-2 and TRBJ2-2; 8 bases are shared with TRBD1. Trimming removed 5 bases from V and 7 bases from J; junction bases left unmatched: 6. CDR3 length: 14 residues. Per germline, CDR1 SGHTA and CDR2 FQGNSA. The CDR3: CASSVTGEVGELFF. The CDR3 region has the DNA TGTGCCAGCAGCGTGACAGGGGAAGTCGGGGAGCTGTTTTTT. The full variable domain, in which reference TRBV7-2 and TRBJ2-2 provide the parts outside the CDR3, is GAGVSQSPSNKVTEKGKDVELRCDPISGHTALYWYRQSLGQGLEFLIYFQGNSAPDKSGLPSDRFSAERTGGSVSTLTIQRTQQEDSAVYLCASSVTGEVGELFFGEGSRLTVL.

V is TRBV5-1 and J is TRBJ2-1, with D tentatively TRBD2 (5 bases). Germline values: CDR1 SGHRS, CDR2 YFSETQ. The ends were cut back, 4 bases at V and 1 base at J, with 6 bases in the middle. The CDR3 is made up of 13 amino acids. The CDR3 coding sequence is TGCGCCAGCAGCCCGGGGTCCTACAATGAGCAGTTCTTC. Its translation: CASSPGSYNEQFF. The full variable domain, completed using reference TRBV5-1 and TRBJ2-1, is KAGVTQTPRYLIKTRGQQVTLSCSPISGHRSVSWYQQTPGQGLQFLFEYFSETQRNKGNFPGRFSGRQFSNSRSEMNVSTLELGDSALYLCASSPGSYNEQFFGPGTRLTVL.

Notes on this clone: Mismatch with germline at one junction end may stem from a read error. The rearrangement joins TRBV6-4 to TRBJ2-7; D might be TRBD1 (6 bases). CDR3 length: 14 residues. Germline V gene lookup returns CDR1 MRHNA and CDR2 SNTAGT. The CDR3 loop is CASNDQDSIYEQYF. DNA of the CDR3: TGTGCCAGCAATGACCAGGACAGCATTTACGAGCAGTACTTC.

The genes are TRBV6-6 and TRBJ2-1, with TRBD2 identical over 11 bases. V shed 7 bases, J shed 11 bases, and the junction held 10 bases outside the gene matches. Germline values: CDR1 MNHNY, CDR2 SVGAGI (reference sequence). This CDR3 comprises 14 residues. This chain's CDR3 is CASTSGTSGPKQFF. CDR3 nucleotide sequence: TGTGCCAGCACCTCCGGGACTAGCGGCCCAAAGCAGTTCTTC.